The rows below give T cell receptor beta chains drawn from one sample of a study of T cells after yellow fever vaccination. TCRdb reprocessed the 5' RACE reads via MiXCR and lists one record per CDR3 protein. Here the sample spans some 400,000 distinct CDR3 sequences, under 7.5% being singletons. The material was PBMCs, obtained 5 days after the yellow fever booster vaccination. Source of these receptors: a man aged 25-45 years who received the YFV17D yellow fever vaccine. CDR3s include the opening cysteine and the closing phenylalanine or tryptophan. D genes are given only for firm matches. Expanded clones get a size class; other rows say once, few or many, or leave the size out.

clone size: -
J gene: TRBJ1-1
D gene: -
V gene: TRBV6-1
CDR3 DNA: TGTGCCAGCAGTGAAGAGGCAGATAACACTGAAGCTTTCTTT
CDR3 protein: CASSEEADNTEAFF

clone size: -
J gene: TRBJ2-7
D gene: TRBD2
V gene: TRBV3-1
CDR3 DNA: TGTGCCATCAGCCTCGGACTAGCGGGAAGTTGGGCCTACGAGCAGTACTTC
CDR3 protein: CAISLGLAGSWAYEQYF

clone size: -
J gene: TRBJ2-7
D gene: -
V gene: TRBV28
CDR3 DNA: TGTGCCAGCGACGGAGCGGTGTCCTACGAGCAGTACTTC
CDR3 protein: CASDGAVSYEQYF

clone size: -
J gene: TRBJ2-1
D gene: -
V gene: TRBV29-1
CDR3 DNA: TGCAGCGTTGTGGAGGGGAGGAATGAGCAGTTCTTC
CDR3 protein: CSVVEGRNEQFF

clone size: -
J gene: TRBJ2-7
D gene: TRBD1
V gene: TRBV10-3
CDR3 DNA: TGTGCCATCAGTGAGTCGTCTGGACAGGGCTACGAGCAGTACTTC
CDR3 protein: CAISESSGQGYEQYF

clone size: -
J gene: TRBJ2-3
D gene: -
V gene: TRBV20-1
CDR3 DNA: TGCAGTGCCCCACTAGGCCAAAAAGGAGGGGTTGATAATACGCAGTATTTT
CDR3 protein: CSAPLGQKGGVDNTQYF

clone size: few
J gene: TRBJ2-7
D gene: -
V gene: TRBV7-2
CDR3 DNA: TGTGCCAGCAGCAAAGGGACAAGCTACGAGCAGTACTTC
CDR3 protein: CASSKGTSYEQYF

clone size: few
J gene: TRBJ1-2
D gene: -
V gene: TRBV7-2
CDR3 DNA: TGTGCCAGCAGCGTAAACAACTATGGCTACACCTTC
CDR3 protein: CASSVNNYGYTF

clone size: many
J gene: TRBJ2-3
D gene: TRBD2
V gene: TRBV11-2
CDR3 DNA: TGTGCCAGCAGCTTAGACGGGAGGCCAGATACGCAGTATTTT
CDR3 protein: CASSLDGRPDTQYF

clone size: few
J gene: TRBJ2-1
D gene: TRBD1
V gene: TRBV29-1
CDR3 DNA: TGCAGCGTTGTTACAGGGGGAAGCTACAATGAGCAGTTCTTC
CDR3 protein: CSVVTGGSYNEQFF

clone size: many
J gene: TRBJ2-7
D gene: -
V gene: TRBV20-1
CDR3 DNA: TGCAGTGCGCAGACGGGCAACTACGAGCAGTACTTC
CDR3 protein: CSAQTGNYEQYF

clone size: few
J gene: TRBJ2-7
D gene: TRBD1
V gene: TRBV20-1
CDR3 DNA: TGCAGTGCTAGTAGGACAGGGCCCCAATTGCAGCAGTACTTC
CDR3 protein: CSASRTGPQLQQYF

clone size: few
J gene: TRBJ2-5
D gene: TRBD2
V gene: TRBV18
CDR3 DNA: TGTGCCAGCCCGGGACTAGCGGGAGAAGAGACCCAGTACTTC
CDR3 protein: CASPGLAGEETQYF

clone size: few
J gene: TRBJ2-6
D gene: -
V gene: TRBV11-2
CDR3 DNA: TGTGCCAGCAGCACTGCCCTCGGGGGCACTGGGGCCAACGTCCTGACTTTC
CDR3 protein: CASSTALGGTGANVLTF

clone size: -
J gene: TRBJ2-1
D gene: -
V gene: TRBV24-1
CDR3 DNA: TGTGCCACCAGTGAAAGGGCGAGCTCCTACAATGAGCAGTTCTTC
CDR3 protein: CATSERASSYNEQFF

clone size: few
J gene: TRBJ1-2
D gene: TRBD1
V gene: TRBV6-5
CDR3 DNA: TGTGCCAGCAGTTACTCGTTAGCAACAGGGGGCGCCCACTATGGCTACACCTTC
CDR3 protein: CASSYSLATGGAHYGYTF

clone size: -
J gene: TRBJ2-5
D gene: TRBD1
V gene: TRBV20-1
CDR3 DNA: TGCAGTGCTGGGGGAAGGGGGCAAACTCAAGAGACCCAGTACTTC
CDR3 protein: CSAGGRGQTQETQYF

clone size: many
J gene: TRBJ2-3
D gene: -
V gene: TRBV7-2
CDR3 DNA: TGTGCCAGCAGTTACGACAGGCAGAGCACAGATACGCAGTATTTT
CDR3 protein: CASSYDRQSTDTQYF

clone size: many
J gene: TRBJ2-1
D gene: TRBD2
V gene: TRBV27
CDR3 DNA: TGTGCCAGCAGTTTGGTAGCGGGAGGAAATGAGCAGTTCTTC
CDR3 protein: CASSLVAGGNEQFF

clone size: -
J gene: TRBJ2-5
D gene: TRBD1
V gene: TRBV28
CDR3 DNA: TGTGCCAGCAGTTTACCGGGACAGATCCAAGAGACCCAGTACTTC
CDR3 protein: CASSLPGQIQETQYF

clone size: many
J gene: TRBJ2-1
D gene: -
V gene: TRBV20-1
CDR3 DNA: TGCAGTGCTAGGATCCTAGGGACTGAGCAGTTCTTC
CDR3 protein: CSARILGTEQFF

clone size: -
J gene: TRBJ2-6
D gene: -
V gene: TRBV5-1
CDR3 DNA: TGCGCCAGCAGCTTGGGCCCTCTTAGCTCTGGGGCCAACGTCCTGACTTTC
CDR3 protein: CASSLGPLSSGANVLTF

clone size: -
J gene: TRBJ2-3
D gene: -
V gene: TRBV7-8
CDR3 DNA: TGTGCCAGCAGCTTACGGGGGTGGGTCACAGATACGCAGTATTTT
CDR3 protein: CASSLRGWVTDTQYF

clone size: few
J gene: TRBJ2-7
D gene: -
V gene: TRBV11-2
CDR3 DNA: TGTGCCAGCAGCTCAGGGGCGACCTCCGGTGGATACGAGCAGTACTTC
CDR3 protein: CASSSGATSGGYEQYF

clone size: few
J gene: TRBJ2-7
D gene: -
V gene: TRBV6-2/TRBV6-3
CDR3 DNA: TGTGCCAGCAGTTACATCTACTCCTACGAGCAGTACTTC
CDR3 protein: CASSYIYSYEQYF

clone size: many
J gene: TRBJ2-7
D gene: TRBD2
V gene: TRBV29-1
CDR3 DNA: TGCAGCGTAGTTAGCGGGTACCGCTCTTTAAGCTCCTACGAGCAGTACTTC
CDR3 protein: CSVVSGYRSLSSYEQYF

clone size: -
J gene: TRBJ2-5
D gene: -
V gene: TRBV7-9
CDR3 DNA: TGTGCCAGCAGCGCCACCGCAATCGAGACCCAGTACTTC
CDR3 protein: CASSATAIETQYF

clone size: few
J gene: TRBJ2-1
D gene: TRBD1
V gene: TRBV7-2
CDR3 DNA: TGTGCCAGCAGCTCCGTGACAGGGCCGTACAATGAGCAGTTCTTC
CDR3 protein: CASSSVTGPYNEQFF

clone size: -
J gene: TRBJ2-3
D gene: TRBD2
V gene: TRBV5-1
CDR3 DNA: TGCGCCAGCAGCCGCCGTTTGACTAGCGGGGCAACCCTTTATAGCACAGATACGCAGTATTTT
CDR3 protein: CASSRRLTSGATLYSTDTQYF

clone size: many
J gene: TRBJ2-1
D gene: TRBD2
V gene: TRBV24-1
CDR3 DNA: TGTGCCACCAGTGATTTGGGTAGCGGGATCTACAATGAGCAGTTCTTC
CDR3 protein: CATSDLGSGIYNEQFF